The present entry profiles one TCR beta chain with its context. The target antigen is unknown. The germline V gene encodes CDR1 GTSNPN and CDR2 SVGIG (reference sequence). Trimming pared 4 bases from V and 5 bases from J, leaving 20 bases between. The CDR3 spans 15 residues. The data were taken from a study of cytomegalovirus exposure and HLA in healthy donors. Healthy bone marrow donors made up the donor group. The study ran its PCR with 60 Vbeta and 13 Jbeta primers. Using immunoSEQ multiplex PCR, the repertoire was profiled, and TCRdb retains in-frame clones only, with some absent. The sample contains roughly 250,000 clones, 70% to 90% of which appear only once. General study points: A list of around 160 TCR beta chains associated with cytomegalovirus was given.

The genes are TRBV30 and TRBJ2-5, with D possibly being TRBD1 (6 bases). The sequencing input was PBMCs. This receptor was taken from a woman in her 40s in good health and CMV-seropositive. For the CDR3, the DNA is TGTGCCTGGACCCAGGGACACCGTTTGAGGGAGACCCAGTACTTC. It codes for CAWTQGHRLRETQYF. Filled out from reference TRBV30 and TRBJ2-5, the complete variable domain reads SQTIHQWPATLVQPVGSPLSLECTVEGTSNPNLYWYRQAAGRGLQLLFYSVGIGQISSEVPQNLSASRPQDRQFILSSKKLLLSDSGFYLCAWTQGHRLRETQYFGPGTRLLVL.